Presented here are 14 T cell receptor beta chains from one specimen sequenced in a study of technical replicates of blood from a handful of donors. Repertoires were generated with immunoSEQ multiplex PCR, while TCRdb's copy carries only in-frame clones and drops some. The data hold around 98,000 clones, with about 94% observed a single time. Material: T cells isolated from PBMCs. The receptors were sampled from a human donor in good health.

The chain has TRBV5-4 and TRBJ2-2, with 11 nucleotides matching TRBD2. The length of the CDR3 is 15 residues. The trim removed 3 bases at V and 7 bases at J, leaving 5 bases unmatched. Germline V CDR1 and CDR2: SGHNT, YYREEE (reference sequence). In nucleotides, the CDR3 is TGTGCCAGCAGCTCTAGCGGGGGGTTCAGCGGGGAGCTGTTTTTT. It translates to CASSSSGGFSGELFF.

This chain uses TRBV5-4 with TRBJ2-7; 11 positions agree with TRBD2. The trim removed 4 bases at V and 6 bases at J, leaving 9 bases unmatched. This CDR3 contains 15 residues. Germline-derived CDR1 and CDR2 are SGHNT and YYREEE (reference sequence). CDR3 coding DNA: TGTGCCAGCAGCGGCACTAGCGGGAGTTCAGTCGAGCAGTACTTC. This codes for CASSGTSGSSVEQYF.

The rearrangement uses TRBV19 and TRBJ2-1; 11 nucleotides match TRBD2. The CDR3 extends over 15 amino acids. CDR1 is LNHDA, CDR2 SQIVND, per germline (reference sequence). The junction had 4 bases not matched to a gene; V was cut back by 4 bases and J by 5 bases. The CDR3 coding sequence is TGTGCCAGTAGTACCCATAGCGGGAGGGACAATGAGCAGTTCTTC. This gives the protein CASSTHSGRDNEQFF. Complete variable domain (other parts from reference TRBV19 and TRBJ2-1): DGGITQSPKYLFRKEGQNVTLSCEQNLNHDAMYWYRQDPGQGLRLIYYSQIVNDFQKGDIAEGYSVSREKKESFPLTVTSAQKNPTAFYLCASSTHSGRDNEQFFGPGTRLTVL.

The rearrangement uses TRBV4-1 and TRBJ2-1; 10 bases align to TRBD1. V was clipped by 6 bases and J by 7 bases; unmatched bases: 9. Germline V gene data show CDR1 as MGHRA and CDR2 as YSYEKL. CDR3 size: 15 residues. Here the CDR3 reads CASRHGGTGVNEQFF. In DNA, the CDR3 is TGCGCCAGCAGACATGGGGGGACAGGGGTAAATGAGCAGTTCTTC.

This chain uses TRBV27 with TRBJ2-3; 7 nucleotides line up with TRBD2. V dropped 2 bases and J dropped 1; count of bases not matched to a gene: 24. The CDR3 totals 22 residues. Germline V CDR1 and CDR2: MNHEY, SMNVEV (reference sequence). This CDR3 is CASSLLPGQEWGSGVGTDTQYF. As DNA, the CDR3 is TGTGCCAGCAGTTTACTCCCCGGTCAAGAGTGGGGGAGCGGGGTCGGCACAGATACGCAGTATTTT.

This clone was seen a single time. This chain links TRBV11-2 with TRBJ2-7; 10 bases align to TRBD1. The CDR3 length is 15 residues. Trimming at V came to 4 bases and at J to 1 base, leaving 4 bases not matched to a gene. The germline gives CDR1 SGHAT, CDR2 FQNNGV. CDR3 in DNA: TGTGCCAGCAGCTGGGGACAGGGGCCTTCCTACGAGCAGTACTTC. Translated: CASSWGQGPSYEQYF.

V gene TRBV18 combines with J gene TRBJ2-4; D perhaps matches TRBD2 (5 bases). V was trimmed by 8 bases and J by 4 bases, leaving 15 bases between them. The CDR3 has 14 amino acids. The germline gives CDR1 KGHSH, CDR2 LQKENI. The CDR3 coding sequence is TGTGCCAGCCACCTACGGACGGGAAAAAACATTCAGTACTTC. It translates to CASHLRTGKNIQYF.

Only one count was recorded for this clone. The chain has TRBV19 and TRBJ1-4, with unresolved D. The CDR3 covers 18 residues. Per germline, CDR1 LNHDA and CDR2 SQIVND (reference sequence). The ends were cut back, 7 bases at V and 3 bases at J, with 24 bases in the middle. CDR3 region: CASTPELGQPGANEKLFF. The DNA for the CDR3 is TGTGCCAGTACTCCCGAGCTAGGGCAGCCGGGAGCTAATGAAAAACTGTTTTTT.

The gene calls are TRBV5-4 and TRBJ1-2, with D uncertain. V was clipped by 1 base and J by 0 bases, with 7 bases between them. The length of the CDR3 is 14 residues. Per germline, CDR1 SGHNT and CDR2 YYREEE (reference sequence). The DNA of the CDR3 is TGTGCCAGCAGCTTGCAGGCCTCTAACTATGGCTACACCTTC. It is translated as CASSLQASNYGYTF.

The CDR3 protein is CASLTRSSYNEQFF. In nucleotides, the CDR3 is TGTGCCAGTTTGACTAGATCTTCCTACAATGAGCAGTTCTTC. The J gene is TRBJ2-1, the V gene TRBV2; possible D gene TRBD2, 6 bases. Trimming stripped 9 bases from V and 1 base from J, with 13 bases between. The CDR3 has 14 residues. The germline V gene has CDR1 SNHLY and CDR2 FYNNEI.

The chain employs TRBV29-1 and TRBJ2-7, with 16 bases that match TRBD2. The J segment lost 4 bases and the V segment lost 3 bases, leaving 6 bases of the junction unmatched. Germline V lookup: CDR1 SQVTM, CDR2 ANQGSEA. This CDR3 is built from 16 residues. CDR3: CSVEGLAGGPEYEQYF. The CDR3 DNA reads TGCAGCGTTGAGGGACTAGCGGGAGGGCCTGAGTACGAGCAGTACTTC.

The V gene is TRBV5-4, the J gene TRBJ2-5, with unresolved D. V lost 0 bases and J lost 2, with 5 bases in between. Germline V CDR1 and CDR2: SGHNT, YYREEE (reference sequence). The CDR3 is made up of 13 amino acids. This CDR3 is CASSLDTQETQYF. For the CDR3, the DNA is TGTGCCAGCAGCTTGGACACACAAGAGACCCAGTACTTC.

This chain links TRBV10-1 with TRBJ2-3, with D possibly TRBD2 on 5 matching bases. The V and J ends lost 3 bases and 4 bases respectively, with 8 bases between them. CDR3 size: 13 residues. Germline CDR1 reads WNHNN; CDR2 reads SYGVQD (reference sequence). CDR3 sequence reads: CASSDRGSDTQYF. DNA of the CDR3: TGCGCCAGCAGTGACCGGGGTTCAGATACGCAGTATTTT.

CDR3 in amino acids: CASSSRYGRNTEAFF. The CDR3 DNA reads as TGTGCCAGCAGTTCCCGCTATGGGCGGAACACTGAAGCTTTCTTT. The rearrangement uses TRBV6-6 and TRBJ1-1; D remains unclear. Germline V CDR1 and CDR2: MNHNY, SVGAGI (reference sequence). The CDR3 covers 15 residues. Between the trimmed V and J ends, which lost 4 bases and 1 base, there was a span of 13 bases.